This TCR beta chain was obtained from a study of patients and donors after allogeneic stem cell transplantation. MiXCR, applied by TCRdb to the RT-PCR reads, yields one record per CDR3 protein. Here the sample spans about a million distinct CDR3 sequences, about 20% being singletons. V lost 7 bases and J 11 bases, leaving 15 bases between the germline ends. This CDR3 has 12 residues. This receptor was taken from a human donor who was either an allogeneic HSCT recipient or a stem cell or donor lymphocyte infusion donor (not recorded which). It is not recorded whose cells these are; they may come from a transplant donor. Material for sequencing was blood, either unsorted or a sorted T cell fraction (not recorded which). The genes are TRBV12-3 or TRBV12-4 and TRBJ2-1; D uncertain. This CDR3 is CASTMQSIKQFF. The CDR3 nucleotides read TGTGCCAGCACCATGCAATCGATTAAGCAGTTCTTC.